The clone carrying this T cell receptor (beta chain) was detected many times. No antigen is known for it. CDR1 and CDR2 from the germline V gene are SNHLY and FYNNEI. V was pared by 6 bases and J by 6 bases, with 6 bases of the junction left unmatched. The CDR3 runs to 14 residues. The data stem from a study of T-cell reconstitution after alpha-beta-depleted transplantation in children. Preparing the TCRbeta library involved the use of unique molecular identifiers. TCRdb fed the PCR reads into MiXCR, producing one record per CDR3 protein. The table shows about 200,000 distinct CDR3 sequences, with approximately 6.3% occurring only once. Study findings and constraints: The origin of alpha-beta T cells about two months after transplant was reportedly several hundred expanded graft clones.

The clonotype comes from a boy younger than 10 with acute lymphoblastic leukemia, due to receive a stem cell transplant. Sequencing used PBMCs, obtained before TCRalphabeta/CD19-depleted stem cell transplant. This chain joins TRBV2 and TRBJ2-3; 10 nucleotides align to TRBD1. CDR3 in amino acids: CASRRQGARDTQYF. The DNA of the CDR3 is TGTGCCAGCAGGCGACAGGGGGCTAGGGATACGCAGTATTTT.